This entry concerns a single T cell receptor beta chain. Produced via immunoSEQ multiplex PCR; TCRdb's table is partial and in-frame only. The sample carries millions of clones, approximately 93% recorded once. The data originate from a study of shared clonotypes between healthy human individuals. Material: naive CD4+ T cells from PBMCs. Noted subset: CD45RA+ positively selected. The sequence came from a man aged 18 to 29 in good health. Some clones in this sample may be carry-over from other donors' samples.

CDR3 nucleotide sequence: TGCGCCAGCAGCCCTGGGACAGTCGGGAGTGAAAAACTGTTTTTT. Residues: CASSPGTVGSEKLFF. V is TRBV5-1 and J is TRBJ1-4; 7 nucleotides agree with TRBD1. The V segment lost 4 bases and the J segment 7 bases; nucleotides outside the gene matches: 10. Looked up from germline, CDR1 is SGHRS and CDR2 is YFSETQ. The CDR3 has 15 amino acids.